One sample yielded the 18 T cell receptor beta chains listed below, sequenced in a study of blood T cell repertoires in COVID-19. Using immunoSEQ multiplex PCR, the repertoire was profiled, and TCRdb retains in-frame clones only, with some absent. The sample has 250,000 to 400,000 clones, about 91% seen once. Sequencing was carried out using peripheral blood. These receptor sequences come from a woman aged 25 to 39 with COVID-19, enrolled during active disease.

V gene TRBV5-1 combines with J gene TRBJ1-4, with TRBD1 as a possible D gene (6 bases). The CDR3 covers 13 residues. Germline CDR1 SGHRS, CDR2 YFSETQ. The V and J ends lost 5 bases and 8 bases respectively, with 13 bases between them. CDR3 DNA sequence: TGCGCCAGCAGTTTACAGGGAAGGGAAAAACTGTTTTTT. Its translation is CASSLQGREKLFF. The full variable domain, rest sourced from reference TRBV5-1 and TRBJ1-4, is KAGVTQTPRYLIKTRGQQVTLSCSPISGHRSVSWYQQTPGQGLQFLFEYFSETQRNKGNFPGRFSGRQFSNSRSEMNVSTLELGDSALYLCASSLQGREKLFFGSGTQLSVL.

The chain joins TRBV29-1 to TRBJ1-1, with D possibly being TRBD1 (6 bases). V gave up 7 bases and J gave up 5 bases, with 20 bases separating them. Germline V gene data show CDR1 as SQVTM and CDR2 as ANQGSEA. This CDR3 spans 14 amino acids. This chain's CDR3 is CSADSIYSMTEAFF. The CDR3 DNA reads TGCAGCGCGGACAGTATCTATAGTATGACTGAAGCTTTCTTT.

This chain links TRBV9 with TRBJ2-1; TRBD2 agrees at 9 bases. Germline-derived CDR1 and CDR2 are SGDLS and YYNGEE. The CDR3 is made up of 17 amino acids. V dropped 1 base and J dropped 4; count of bases not matched to a gene: 9. CDR3 region: CASSVTQRGAPYNEQFF. In DNA form, the CDR3 reads TGTGCCAGCAGCGTAACCCAGCGGGGGGCCCCTTACAATGAGCAGTTCTTC.

The chain recombines TRBV18 with TRBJ2-5; a weak D match, TRBD2 (5 bases). The germline CDR1 and CDR2 sequences are KGHSH and LQKENI. V was trimmed by 2 bases and J by 1 base, leaving 11 bases between them. The CDR3 length is 15 residues. The CDR3 spells CASSPSGRGQETQYF. Here the CDR3 DNA reads TGTGCCAGCTCACCATCCGGCCGGGGCCAAGAGACCCAGTACTTC.

This chain connects TRBV10-2 to TRBJ1-2; the match to TRBD1 covers 9 bases. The CDR3 spans 12 residues. Germline V lookup: CDR1 WSHSY, CDR2 SAAADI. Trimming at V came to 8 bases and at J to 12 bases, leaving 10 bases not matched to a gene. The CDR3 region is CASAAPGQGHTF. In DNA, the CDR3 is TGCGCCAGCGCGGCCCCGGGACAGGGCCACACCTTC.

The chain is built from TRBV9 and TRBJ2-3; 9 nucleotides line up with TRBD2. The CDR3 is made up of 16 amino acids. The germline V gene encodes CDR1 SGDLS and CDR2 YYNGEE. The junction had 4 bases not matched to a gene; V was cut back by 0 bases and J by 2 bases. The CDR3 nucleotides read TGTGCCAGCAGCGTAGAGAGCGGGGGGCCCACAGATACGCAGTATTTT. The encoded protein is CASSVESGGPTDTQYF.

The gene calls are TRBV2 and TRBJ1-4, with 10 bases fitting TRBD1. The CDR3 totals 14 residues. Germline-derived CDR1 and CDR2 are SNHLY and FYNNEI. Trimming at V came to 10 bases and at J to 2 bases, leaving 4 bases not matched to a gene. The CDR3 protein is CATRDRGTNEKLFF. For the CDR3, the DNA is TGTGCCACCCGGGACAGGGGCACTAATGAAAAACTGTTTTTT.

This chain connects TRBV5-1 to TRBJ2-1; D gene unclear. V was trimmed by 3 bases and J by 1 base, leaving 8 bases between them. Germline-derived CDR1 and CDR2 are SGHRS and YFSETQ. The CDR3 length is 14 residues. The CDR3 loop reads CASSSTTSYNEQFF. CDR3 in DNA: TGCGCCAGCAGCTCAACCACATCCTACAATGAGCAGTTCTTC.

The V call is TRBV5-1, the J call TRBJ1-1; 7 bases align to TRBD1. CDR1 is SGHRS, CDR2 YFSETQ, per germline. The CDR3 extends over 16 amino acids. Germline trimming cut 0 bases from V and 0 bases from J; bases unmatched to any gene: 5. The CDR3 DNA reads TGCGCCAGCAGCTTGGGGGGGACAGCGATGAACACTGAAGCTTTCTTT. The encoded protein is CASSLGGTAMNTEAFF.

The CDR3 protein is CASSPLQDSGNTIYF. The CDR3 DNA follows: TGTGCCAGCTCACCGTTACAGGACAGCGGAAACACCATATATTTT. The chain recombines TRBV18 with TRBJ1-3, with D perhaps TRBD1 (6 bases). Germline V lookup: CDR1 KGHSH, CDR2 LQKENI. Trimming left V 3 bases short and J 4 bases short, with 13 bases between. The CDR3 totals 15 residues.

The chain is built from TRBV7-2 and TRBJ2-5; TRBD1 aligns across 8 bases. This CDR3 has 15 amino acids. V gave up 2 bases and J gave up 4 bases; unmatched junction bases: 6. Germline V gives CDR1 SGHTA, CDR2 FQGNSA. This CDR3 reads CASSLTDRVGETQYF. The CDR3 nucleotides read TGTGCCAGCAGCTTAACGGACAGGGTTGGAGAGACCCAGTACTTC.

J is TRBJ1-1 and V is TRBV5-4; the D gene is possibly TRBD1 (5 bases). CDR3 size: 17 residues. The germline gives CDR1 SGHNT, CDR2 YYREEE (reference sequence). V lost 0 bases to trimming and J lost 1 base, with 16 bases between them. The CDR3 is CASSLAGTKGKNTEAFF. The CDR3 bases are TGTGCCAGCAGCTTGGCCGGTACGAAGGGGAAGAACACTGAAGCTTTCTTT.

The rearrangement links TRBV25-1 to TRBJ2-1, with TRBD1 as a possible D gene (6 bases). Trimming stripped 5 bases from V and 5 bases from J, with 19 bases between. Germline V gene lookup returns CDR1 MGHDK and CDR2 SYGVNS. This CDR3 contains 16 residues. The CDR3 loop is CASSKQTGPGDNEQFF. The CDR3 DNA sequence: TGTGCCAGCAGTAAACAGACAGGTCCCGGCGACAATGAGCAGTTCTTC.

This clone was counted between two and nine times. The V call is TRBV28, the J call TRBJ1-1; 8 bases map to TRBD1. Trimming removed 5 bases from V and 4 bases from J; junction bases left unmatched: 6. There are 14 residues in the CDR3. CDR1 MDHEN and CDR2 SYDVKM come from the germline V gene. CDR3 in DNA: TGTGCCAGCAGTATGACAGGGGCCCTCACTGAAGCTTTCTTT. As protein: CASSMTGALTEAFF.

The chain is built from TRBV15 and TRBJ1-2; the D is unclear. This CDR3 has 11 amino acids. Trimming shortened V by 0 bases and J by 11 bases, and 7 bases separated the two germline ends. Germline V gene sequence: CDR1 LNHNV, CDR2 YYDKDF (reference sequence). For the CDR3, the DNA is TGTGCCACCAGCAGAGATGCGGGGTACACCTTC. The encoded protein is CATSRDAGYTF.

The V gene is TRBV3-1 (or the pseudogene TRBV3-2), the J gene TRBJ2-5; 7 bases map to TRBD1. Germline V gene data show CDR1 as LGHDT and CDR2 as YNNKEL (reference sequence). Unmatched junction bases numbered 3, after V lost 1 base and J lost 1 base. The CDR3 has 15 amino acids. CDR3 coding DNA: TGTGCCAGCAGCCAAGGACAGGGCTTCCAAGAGACCCAGTACTTC. Translating it yields CASSQGQGFQETQYF.

This clone came up once. The V call is TRBV7-9, the J call TRBJ1-3, with no clear D. Trimming removed 5 bases from V and 0 bases from J, with 23 bases in between. This CDR3 spans 19 amino acids. The germline CDR1 and CDR2 sequences are SEHNR and FQNEAQ (reference sequence). This chain's CDR3 is CASSPSEGRALISGNTIYF. As DNA, the CDR3 is TGTGCCAGCAGCCCATCGGAAGGGAGGGCCCTTATCTCTGGAAACACCATATATTTT.

Comments on this clone: Within the sample, other DNA sequences also encode this same CDR3. The chain is built from TRBV12-3 or TRBV12-4 and TRBJ1-6; the D gene is possibly TRBD1 (5 bases). The CDR3 spans 13 residues. V lost 3 bases and J 7 bases, leaving 7 bases between the germline ends. CDR3 protein: CASSFQGNSPLHF. The DNA for the CDR3 is TGTGCCAGCAGTTTCCAGGGAAATTCACCCCTCCACTTT.